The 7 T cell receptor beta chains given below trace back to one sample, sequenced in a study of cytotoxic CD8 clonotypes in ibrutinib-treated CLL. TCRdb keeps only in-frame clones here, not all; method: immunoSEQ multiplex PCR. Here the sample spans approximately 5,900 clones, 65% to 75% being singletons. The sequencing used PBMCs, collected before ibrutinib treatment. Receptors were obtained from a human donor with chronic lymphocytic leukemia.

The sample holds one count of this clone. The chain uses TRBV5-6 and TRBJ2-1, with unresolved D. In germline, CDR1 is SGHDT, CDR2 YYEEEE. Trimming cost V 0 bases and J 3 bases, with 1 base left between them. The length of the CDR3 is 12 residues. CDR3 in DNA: TGTGCCAGCAGCTTGGTCTACAATGAGCAGTTCTTC. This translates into CASSLVYNEQFF.

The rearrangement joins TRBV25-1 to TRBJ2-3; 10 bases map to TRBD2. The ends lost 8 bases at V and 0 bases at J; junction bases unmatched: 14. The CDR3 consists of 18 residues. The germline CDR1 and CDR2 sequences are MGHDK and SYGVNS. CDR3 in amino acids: CASSPWTSGTTSTDTQYF. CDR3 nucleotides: TGTGCCAGCTCTCCTTGGACTAGCGGAACTACTAGCACAGATACGCAGTATTTT.

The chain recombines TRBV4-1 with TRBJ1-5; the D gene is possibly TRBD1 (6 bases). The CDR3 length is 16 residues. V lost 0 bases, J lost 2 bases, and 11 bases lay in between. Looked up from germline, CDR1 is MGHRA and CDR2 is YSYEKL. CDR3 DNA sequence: TGCGCCAGCAGCCAAGATGGGGGGCTTGGCAATCAGCCCCAGCATTTT. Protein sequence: CASSQDGGLGNQPQHF.

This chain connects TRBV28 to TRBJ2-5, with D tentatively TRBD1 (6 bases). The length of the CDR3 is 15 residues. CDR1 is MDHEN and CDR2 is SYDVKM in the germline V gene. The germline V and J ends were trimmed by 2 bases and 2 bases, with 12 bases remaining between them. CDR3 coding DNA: TGTGCCAGCAGTTTAGGGGGCTGGACTCAAGAGACCCAGTACTTC. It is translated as CASSLGGWTQETQYF.

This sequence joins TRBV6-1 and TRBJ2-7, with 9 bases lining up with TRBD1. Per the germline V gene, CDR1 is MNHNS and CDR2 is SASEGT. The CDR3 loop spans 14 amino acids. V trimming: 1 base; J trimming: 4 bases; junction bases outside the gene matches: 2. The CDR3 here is CASSEGGQGYEQYF. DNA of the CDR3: TGTGCCAGCAGTGAAGGGGGACAGGGATACGAGCAGTACTTC.

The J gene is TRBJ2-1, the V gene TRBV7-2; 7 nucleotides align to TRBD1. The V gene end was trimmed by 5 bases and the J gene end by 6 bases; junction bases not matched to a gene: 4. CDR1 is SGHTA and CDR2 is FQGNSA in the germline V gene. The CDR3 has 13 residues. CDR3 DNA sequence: TGTGCCAGCAGCCTGGACAGGAGCAATGAGCAGTTCTTC. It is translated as CASSLDRSNEQFF.

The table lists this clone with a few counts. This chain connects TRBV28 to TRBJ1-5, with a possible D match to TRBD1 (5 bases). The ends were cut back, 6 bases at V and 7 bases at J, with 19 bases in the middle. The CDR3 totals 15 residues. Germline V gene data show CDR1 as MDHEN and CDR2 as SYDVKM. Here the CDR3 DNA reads TGTGCCAGCAGGAACCACCCGGGGACGGTCCAGCCCCAGCATTTT. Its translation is CASRNHPGTVQPQHF.